Listed below are T cell receptor beta chains from one sample, sequenced in a study of response to subunit inactivated influenza vaccine. Via MiXCR, TCRdb re-called the RT-PCR reads, giving one row per CDR3 protein. Of about 650,000 distinct CDR3 sequences listed, 15% to 19% are singletons. This specimen was PBMCs from blood, taken 11 to 12 days after vaccination. The receptors were gathered from a man aged 45 to 65 who received an inactivated influenza vaccine. Both conserved end residues are trimmed from each CDR3.

TRBJ1-5,TRBV7-8,ASSHRDRGDQPQH
TRBJ1-5,TRBV7-2,ASSSRTGVHIQPQH
TRBJ2-5,TRBV25-1,ASSGPRLAGTETQY
TRBJ2-7,TRBV5-1,ASSLADTSYEQY
TRBJ2-7,TRBV28,ASSEGPGGAYEQY
TRBJ2-7,TRBV20-1,SAYPGTSGRNEQY
TRBJ2-3,TRBV7-2,ASSLGRGLGTDTQY
TRBJ2-7,TRBV5-6,ASSLLTGTGSHEQY
TRBJ1-6,TRBV28,ASSPPARGSPLH
TRBJ2-2,TRBV2,ASSKDTGELF
TRBJ2-3,TRBV28,ASSPKLFGLTDTQY
TRBJ2-3,TRBV24-1,ATSDLQGFQGGTDTQY
TRBJ2-1,TRBV20-1,SARPGGYNEQF
TRBJ1-1,TRBV20-1,SAVPRENTEAF
TRBJ2-7,TRBV7-2,ASSLERGSYEQY
TRBJ1-6,TRBV5-6,ASSLRAGQHSPLH
TRBJ2-7,TRBV2,ASSRLAYEQY
TRBJ2-1,TRBV20-1,SARGTSGFRYNEQF
TRBJ2-7,TRBV5-1,ASSSGGVGEQY
TRBJ2-3,TRBV7-2,ASRYSGSDTQY
TRBJ1-1,TRBV6-6,ASSYYGAAAF
TRBJ2-3,TRBV11-2,ASSLRAAGGYTDTQY
TRBJ1-1,TRBV20-1,SARLTGRILNTEAF
TRBJ1-5,TRBV30,AWSWVGEPQH
TRBJ2-3,TRBV29-1,SVDDTQY
TRBJ2-3,TRBV7-2,ASSMGLASTDTQY
TRBJ1-5,TRBV12-3/TRBV12-4,ASSLSSSNQPQH
TRBJ1-2,TRBV20-1,SARGGLAHYGYT
TRBJ2-5,TRBV20-1,SASPDIPQETQY
TRBJ1-5,TRBV20-1,SAKQGSNQPQH
TRBJ2-7,TRBV20-1,SARGPGTGGYEQY
TRBJ2-6,TRBV3-1,ASSHPTAPGANVLT
TRBJ2-1,TRBV4-2,ASSQRTGGSSYNEQF
TRBJ1-6,TRBV5-1,ASRQGSANSPLH
TRBJ1-2,TRBV10-3,AISESSVGYT
TRBJ1-5,TRBV29-1,SVLIGADNQPQH
TRBJ2-1,TRBV7-2,ASSLGGTGGIYNEQF
TRBJ2-5,TRBV28,ASSFRGFKETQY
TRBJ2-5,TRBV11-3,ASSADREETQY
TRBJ1-2,TRBV6-6,ASMGDGYT
TRBJ2-1,TRBV6-1,ASSRDGKNNEQF
TRBJ2-7,TRBV7-2,ASSLEGPPTYEQY
TRBJ2-3,TRBV6-2/TRBV6-3,ASSYRTGATDTQY
TRBJ1-3,TRBV5-1,ASSGDSGNTIY
TRBJ2-3,TRBV28,ASSLFRDSGDTQY
TRBJ2-3,TRBV29-1,SVEGYITDTQY
TRBJ2-7,TRBV4-2,ASSHYWDIYYEQY
TRBJ2-7,TRBV18,ASSPQGAGEQY